This T cell receptor beta chain was recovered during a study of response to subunit inactivated influenza vaccine. General study points: Few new T cells, the authors suggested, are recruited by each seasonal influenza vaccination.

TCRdb passed the RT-PCR reads through MiXCR, listing each CDR3 protein once. The sample holds 600,000 to 850,000 distinct CDR3 sequences; less than 15% are singletons and the top ten take approximately 7.6%. As concerns this clonotype: Its matching antigen is unknown. One end of the junction varies from germline; a read error may be responsible.

This specimen consisted of PBMCs from blood, obtained around 14 days before vaccination. This receptor was identified in a man aged 45-65 years who received an inactivated influenza vaccine.

The DNA for the CDR3 is TGTGCCAGCAGCTTGACTAGGGGGCAAGATACGCGGTATTTT. Encoded protein: CASSLTRGQDTRYF. The chain employs TRBV7-8 and TRBJ2-3, with a tentative D call TRBD1 (7 bases). Looked up from germline, CDR1 is SGHVS and CDR2 is FQNEAQ. The CDR3 contains 14 residues.